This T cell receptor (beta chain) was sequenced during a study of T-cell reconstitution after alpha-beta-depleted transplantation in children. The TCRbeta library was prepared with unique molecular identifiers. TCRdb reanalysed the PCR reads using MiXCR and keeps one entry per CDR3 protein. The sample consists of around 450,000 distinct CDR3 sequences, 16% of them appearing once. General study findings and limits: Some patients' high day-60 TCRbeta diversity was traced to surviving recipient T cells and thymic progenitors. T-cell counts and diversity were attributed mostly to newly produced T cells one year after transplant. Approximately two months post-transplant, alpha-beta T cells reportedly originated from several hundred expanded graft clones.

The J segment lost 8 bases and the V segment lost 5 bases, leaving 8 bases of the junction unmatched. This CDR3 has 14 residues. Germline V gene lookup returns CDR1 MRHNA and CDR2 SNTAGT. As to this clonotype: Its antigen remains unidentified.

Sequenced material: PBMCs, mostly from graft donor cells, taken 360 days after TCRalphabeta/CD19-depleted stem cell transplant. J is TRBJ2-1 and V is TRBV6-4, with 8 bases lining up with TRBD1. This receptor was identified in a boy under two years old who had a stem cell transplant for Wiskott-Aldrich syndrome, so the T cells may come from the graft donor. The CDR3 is CASSRQGIADEQFF. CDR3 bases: TGTGCCAGCAGTCGACAGGGGATAGCGGATGAGCAGTTCTTC.